This T cell receptor beta chain derives from a study of low-dose radiotherapy and immunotherapy resistance in tumors. Primers used for first-strand cDNA, a TRAV- and TRBV-specific set, covered both alpha and beta chains. TCRs were amplified for around 20 PCR cycles with a constant-region primer and V-primer adapter. TCRdb fed the reads into MiXCR, producing one record per CDR3 protein. This sample has tens of thousands of distinct CDR3 sequences, with about 20% found just once. The time point is: after trial treatment. Treatment: LDRT plus nivolumab, ipilimumab, low-dose cyclophosphamide and aspirin (RACIN trial). Per germline, CDR1 LGHDT and CDR2 YNNKEL (reference sequence). The V gene end was trimmed by 0 bases and the J gene end by 4 bases; junction bases not matched to a gene: 3. This CDR3 contains 15 residues. Many counts were recorded for this clonotype.

The clonotype was recovered from a female donor with ovarian cancer. The rearrangement joins TRBV3-1 to TRBJ2-1, with TRBD2 identical over 7 bases. Sequenced material: PBMCs, taken after low-dose radiotherapy plus immunotherapy. The CDR3 loop is CASSQDWGGYNEQFF. CDR3 nucleotides: TGTGCCAGCAGCCAAGATTGGGGGGGATACAATGAGCAGTTCTTC.